This TCR beta chain comes out of a study of blood T cell repertoires in COVID-19. This CDR3 region has 15 residues. Original data processing: The assay estimated nucleated cells by amplifying reference gene primers. The assay was immunoSEQ multiplex PCR, and TCRdb's table has in-frame clones only and misses some. V and J calls and clone size are given by that table; D and trimming were obtained from the DNA. The sample lists roughly 260,000 clones, roughly 90% occurring once. This receptor was obtained from a woman aged 40-49 years who had recovered from COVID-19. The chain links TRBV21-1 to TRBJ1-5; TRBD1, the table's D call, lacks a check against the DNA. TRBV21-1 is tagged as a pseudogene. The sequencing input was peripheral blood. CDR3 protein: CASSKSRDINQPQHF. CDR3 bases: TGTGCCAGCAGCAAAAGCCGGGACATCAATCAGCCCCAGCATTTT.